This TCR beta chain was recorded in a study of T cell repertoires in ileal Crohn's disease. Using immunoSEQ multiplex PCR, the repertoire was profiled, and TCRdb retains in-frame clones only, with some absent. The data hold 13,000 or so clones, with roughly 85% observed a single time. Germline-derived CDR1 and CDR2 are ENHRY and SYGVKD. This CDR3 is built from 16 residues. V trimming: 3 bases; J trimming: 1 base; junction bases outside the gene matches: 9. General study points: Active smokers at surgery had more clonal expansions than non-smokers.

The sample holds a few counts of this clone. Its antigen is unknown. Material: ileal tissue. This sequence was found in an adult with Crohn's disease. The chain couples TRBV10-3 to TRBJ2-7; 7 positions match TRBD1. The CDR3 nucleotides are TGTGCCATCAGTGACCCAGACAGGGATTTATCCTACGAGCAGTACTTC. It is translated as CAISDPDRDLSYEQYF.